This TCR beta chain originates from a study of blood T cell repertoires in COVID-19. Study overall: The United States, Italy and Spain supplied acute and convalescent COVID-19 samples. T cells, B-cell-depleted T cells, or PBMCs provided the cDNA or gDNA that served as material.

Clones were read by immunoSEQ multiplex PCR, and TCRdb kept only the in-frame ones, dropping some. Here the sample spans about 140,000 clones, 88% being singletons. The sequencing sample was made of peripheral blood. This sequence originates from a woman in her sixties or seventies with acute or convalescent COVID-19.

The CDR3 DNA reads as TGTGCCAGCAGTCCCCCGGGACTAAGGACCGGGGAGCTGTTTTTT. This encodes CASSPPGLRTGELFF. The V call is TRBV28, the J call TRBJ2-2; 7 bases align to TRBD2. V was pared by 5 bases and J by 5 bases, with 8 bases of the junction left unmatched. The CDR3 extends over 15 amino acids. Germline V gene data show CDR1 as MDHEN and CDR2 as SYDVKM.